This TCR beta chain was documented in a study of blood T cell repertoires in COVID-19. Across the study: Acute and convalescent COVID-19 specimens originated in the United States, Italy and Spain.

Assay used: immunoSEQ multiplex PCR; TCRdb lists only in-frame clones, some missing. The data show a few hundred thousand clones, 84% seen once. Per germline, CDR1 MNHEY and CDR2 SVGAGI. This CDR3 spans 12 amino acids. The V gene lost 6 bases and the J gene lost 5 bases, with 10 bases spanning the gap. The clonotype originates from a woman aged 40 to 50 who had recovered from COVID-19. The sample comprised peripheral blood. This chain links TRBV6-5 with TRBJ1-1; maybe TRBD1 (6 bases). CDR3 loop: CASSLTGTEAFF. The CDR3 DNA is TGTGCCAGCAGCTTGACAGGTACTGAAGCTTTCTTT.